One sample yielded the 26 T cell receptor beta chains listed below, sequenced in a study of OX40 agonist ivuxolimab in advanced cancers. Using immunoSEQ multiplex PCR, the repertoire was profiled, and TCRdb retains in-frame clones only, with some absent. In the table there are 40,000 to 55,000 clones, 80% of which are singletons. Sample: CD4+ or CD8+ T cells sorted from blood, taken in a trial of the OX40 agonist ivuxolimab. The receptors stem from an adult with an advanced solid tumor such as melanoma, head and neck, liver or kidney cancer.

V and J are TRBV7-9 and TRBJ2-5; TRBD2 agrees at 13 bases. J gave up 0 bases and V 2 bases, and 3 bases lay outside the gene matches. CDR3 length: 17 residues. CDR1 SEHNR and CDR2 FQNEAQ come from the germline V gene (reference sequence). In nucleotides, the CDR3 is TGTGCCAGCAGCTTAACGGGACTAGCGGGAAACCAAGAGACCCAGTACTTC. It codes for CASSLTGLAGNQETQYF.

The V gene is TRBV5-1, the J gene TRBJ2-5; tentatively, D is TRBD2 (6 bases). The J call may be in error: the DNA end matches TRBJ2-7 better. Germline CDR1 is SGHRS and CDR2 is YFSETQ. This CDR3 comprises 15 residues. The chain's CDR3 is CASSLVAGRLYEQYF. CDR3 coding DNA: TGCGCCAGCAGCTTGGTGGCAGGGAGGCTCTACGAGCAGTACTTC.

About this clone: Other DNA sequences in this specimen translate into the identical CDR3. The CDR3: CASSLPGGQGATTEAFF. CDR3 bases: TGTGCCAGCAGCTTACCCGGCGGGCAGGGGGCGACCACTGAAGCTTTCTTT. V is TRBV14 and J is TRBJ1-1; the match to TRBD1 covers 8 bases. The CDR3 length is 17 residues. V shed 5 bases, J shed 4 bases, and the junction held 15 bases outside the gene matches. Germline CDR1 SGHDN, CDR2 FVKESK.

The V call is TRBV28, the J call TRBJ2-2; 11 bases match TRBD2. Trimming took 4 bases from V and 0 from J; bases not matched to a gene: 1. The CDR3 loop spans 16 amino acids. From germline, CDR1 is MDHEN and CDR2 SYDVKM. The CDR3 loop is CASSWGLAANTGELFF. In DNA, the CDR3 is TGTGCCAGCAGTTGGGGACTAGCGGCGAACACCGGGGAGCTGTTTTTT.

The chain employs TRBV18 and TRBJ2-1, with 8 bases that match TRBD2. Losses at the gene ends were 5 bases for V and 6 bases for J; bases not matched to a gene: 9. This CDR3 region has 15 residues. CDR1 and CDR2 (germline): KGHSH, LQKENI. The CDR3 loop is CASSLSRTSTNEQFF. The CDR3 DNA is TGTGCCAGCTCATTATCCAGGACTAGCACCAATGAGCAGTTCTTC.

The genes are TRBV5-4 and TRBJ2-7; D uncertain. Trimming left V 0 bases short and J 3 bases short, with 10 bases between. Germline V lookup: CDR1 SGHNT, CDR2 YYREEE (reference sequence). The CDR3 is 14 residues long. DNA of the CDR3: TGTGCCAGCAGCTTGGGAATGGGGAACTACGAGCAGTACTTC. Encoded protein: CASSLGMGNYEQYF.

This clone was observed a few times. In DNA, the CDR3 is TGTGCCAGCAGCTGGGCTAGCGGGAGTAACGAGCAGTACTTC. This translates into CASSWASGSNEQYF. The rearrangement uses TRBV11-2 and TRBJ2-7; 10 positions match TRBD2. Germline CDR1 reads SGHAT; CDR2 reads FQNNGV. V lost 4 bases and J lost 5; bases outside the gene matches: 5. The length of the CDR3 is 14 residues.

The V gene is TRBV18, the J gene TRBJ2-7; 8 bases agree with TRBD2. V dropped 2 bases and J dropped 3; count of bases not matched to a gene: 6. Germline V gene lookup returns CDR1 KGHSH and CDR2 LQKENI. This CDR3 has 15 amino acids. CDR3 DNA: TGTGCCAGCTCACCAACACAGCGGGAGATCTACGAGCAGTACTTC. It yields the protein CASSPTQREIYEQYF.

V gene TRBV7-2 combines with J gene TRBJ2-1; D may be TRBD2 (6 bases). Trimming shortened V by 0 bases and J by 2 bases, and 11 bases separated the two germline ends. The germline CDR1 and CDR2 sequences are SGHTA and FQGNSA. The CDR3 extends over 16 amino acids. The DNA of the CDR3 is TGTGCCAGCAGCTTAGCCCTCGGCGGGGCCTACAATGAGCAGTTCTTC. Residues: CASSLALGGAYNEQFF.

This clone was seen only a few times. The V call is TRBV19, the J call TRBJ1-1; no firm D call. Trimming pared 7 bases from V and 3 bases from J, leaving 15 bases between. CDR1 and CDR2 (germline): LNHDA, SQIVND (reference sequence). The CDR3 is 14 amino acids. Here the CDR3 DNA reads TGTGCCAGTAAAAACAGAGGTGGGCACACTGAAGCTTTCTTT. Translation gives CASKNRGGHTEAFF.

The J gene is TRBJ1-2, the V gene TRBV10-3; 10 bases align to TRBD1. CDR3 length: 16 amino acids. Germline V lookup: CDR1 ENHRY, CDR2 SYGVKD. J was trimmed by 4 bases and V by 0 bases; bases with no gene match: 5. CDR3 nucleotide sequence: TGTGCCATCAGTGAGTCCCGGACAGGGGGTTCCTATGGCTACACCTTC. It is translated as CAISESRTGGSYGYTF.

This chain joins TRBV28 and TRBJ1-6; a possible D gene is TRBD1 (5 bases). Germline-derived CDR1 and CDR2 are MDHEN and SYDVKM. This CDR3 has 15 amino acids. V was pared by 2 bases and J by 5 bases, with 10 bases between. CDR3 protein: CASSLVDRDNSPLHF. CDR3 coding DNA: TGTGCCAGCAGTTTAGTCGACAGAGATAATTCACCCCTCCACTTT.

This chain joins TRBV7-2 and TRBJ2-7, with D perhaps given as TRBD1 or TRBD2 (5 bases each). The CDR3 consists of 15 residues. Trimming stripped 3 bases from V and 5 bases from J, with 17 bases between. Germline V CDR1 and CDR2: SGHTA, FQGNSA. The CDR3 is CASSFGMRQGHEQYF. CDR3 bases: TGTGCCAGCAGCTTTGGGATGCGGCAGGGACACGAGCAGTACTTC.

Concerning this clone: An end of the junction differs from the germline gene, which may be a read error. In DNA form, the CDR3 reads TGCGCCAGCAGTGAGTCGGAGTCGTCCTCCTCCCCGGAGCGGTTCTTC. Its translation is CASSESESSSSPERFF. The chain is built from TRBV10-2 and TRBJ2-1, with no clear D. The CDR3 consists of 16 residues. CDR1 and CDR2 (germline): WSHSY, SAAADI.

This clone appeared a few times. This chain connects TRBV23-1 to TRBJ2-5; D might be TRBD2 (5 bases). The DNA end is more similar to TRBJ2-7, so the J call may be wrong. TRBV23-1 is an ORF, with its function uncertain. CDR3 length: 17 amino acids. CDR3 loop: CASSQSISGTPSYEQYF. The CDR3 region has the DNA TGCGCCAGCAGTCAATCTATCAGCGGCACGCCATCCTACGAGCAGTACTTC.

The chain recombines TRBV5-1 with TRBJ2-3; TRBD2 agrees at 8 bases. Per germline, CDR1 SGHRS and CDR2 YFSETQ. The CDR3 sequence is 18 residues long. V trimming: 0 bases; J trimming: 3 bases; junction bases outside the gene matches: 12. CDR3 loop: CASSLEGGLGLVTDTQYF. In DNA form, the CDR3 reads TGCGCCAGCAGCTTGGAGGGGGGTCTGGGACTAGTGACAGATACGCAGTATTTT.

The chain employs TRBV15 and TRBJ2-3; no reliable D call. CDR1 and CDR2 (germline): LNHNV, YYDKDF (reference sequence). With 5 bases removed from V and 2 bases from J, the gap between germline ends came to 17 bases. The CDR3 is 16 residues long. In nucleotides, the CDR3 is TGTGCCACCAGCCGCCGTCTAGGGATTACCACAGATACGCAGTATTTT. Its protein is CATSRRLGITTDTQYF. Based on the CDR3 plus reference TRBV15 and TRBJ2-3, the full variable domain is DAMVIQNPRYQVTQFGKPVTLSCSQTLNHNVMYWYQQKSSQAPKLLFHYYDKDFNNEADTPDNFQSRRPNTSFCFLDIRSPGLGDTAMYLCATSRRLGITTDTQYFGPGTRLTVL.

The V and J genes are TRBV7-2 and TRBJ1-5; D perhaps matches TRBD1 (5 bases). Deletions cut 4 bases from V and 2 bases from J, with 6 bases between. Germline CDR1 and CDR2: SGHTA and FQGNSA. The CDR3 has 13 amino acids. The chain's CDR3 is CASSSQGNQPQHF. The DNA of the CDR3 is TGTGCCAGCAGCTCACAGGGCAATCAGCCCCAGCATTTT.

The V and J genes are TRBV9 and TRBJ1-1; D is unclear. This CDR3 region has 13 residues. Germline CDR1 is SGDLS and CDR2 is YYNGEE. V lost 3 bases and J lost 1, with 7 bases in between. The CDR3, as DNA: TGTGCCAGCAGCGGCCCGCCGAACACTGAAGCTTTCTTT. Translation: CASSGPPNTEAFF.

CDR3 protein: CASSASGTGGSGYTF. As DNA, the CDR3 is TGTGCCAGCAGTGCCTCCGGGACAGGGGGCTCGGGCTACACCTTC. The gene calls are TRBV25-1 and TRBJ1-2; 12 bases are a match to TRBD1. Unmatched junction bases numbered 8, after V lost 4 bases and J lost 8 bases. The CDR3 has 15 amino acids. Germline CDR1 and CDR2: MGHDK and SYGVNS.

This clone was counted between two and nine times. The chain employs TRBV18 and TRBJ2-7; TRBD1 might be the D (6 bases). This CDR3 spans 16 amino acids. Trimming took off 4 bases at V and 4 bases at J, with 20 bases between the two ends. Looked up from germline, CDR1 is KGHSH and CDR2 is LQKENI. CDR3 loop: CASSQGAQGFVYEQYF. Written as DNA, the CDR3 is TGTGCCAGCTCACAAGGGGCGCAGGGGTTTGTGTACGAGCAGTACTTC.

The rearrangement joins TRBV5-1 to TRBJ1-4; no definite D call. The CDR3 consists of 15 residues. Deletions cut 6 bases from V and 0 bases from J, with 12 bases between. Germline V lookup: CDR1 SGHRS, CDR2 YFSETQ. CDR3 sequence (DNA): TGCGCCAGCAACACTGGCGGGTCAACTAATGAAAAACTGTTTTTT. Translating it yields CASNTGGSTNEKLFF.

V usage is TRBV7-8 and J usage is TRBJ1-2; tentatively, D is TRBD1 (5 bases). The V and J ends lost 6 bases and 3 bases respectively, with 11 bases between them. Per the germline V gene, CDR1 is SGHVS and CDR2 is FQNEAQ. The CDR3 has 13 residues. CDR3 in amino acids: CASSRGGDYGYTF. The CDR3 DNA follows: TGTGCCAGCAGTAGGGGAGGGGACTATGGCTACACCTTC.

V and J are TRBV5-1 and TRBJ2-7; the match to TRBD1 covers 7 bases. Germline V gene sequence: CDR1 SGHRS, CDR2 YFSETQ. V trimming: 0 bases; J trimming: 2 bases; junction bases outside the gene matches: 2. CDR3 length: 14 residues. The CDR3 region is CASSLDRGPYEQYF. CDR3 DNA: TGCGCCAGCAGCTTGGACAGGGGTCCCTACGAGCAGTACTTC.

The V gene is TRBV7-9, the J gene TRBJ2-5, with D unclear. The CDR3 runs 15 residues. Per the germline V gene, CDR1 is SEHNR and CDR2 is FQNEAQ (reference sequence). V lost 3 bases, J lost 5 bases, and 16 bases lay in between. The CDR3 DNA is TGTGCCAGCAGCTTCGACCTGAGACTCCGGGAGACCCAGTACTTC. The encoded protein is CASSFDLRLRETQYF.

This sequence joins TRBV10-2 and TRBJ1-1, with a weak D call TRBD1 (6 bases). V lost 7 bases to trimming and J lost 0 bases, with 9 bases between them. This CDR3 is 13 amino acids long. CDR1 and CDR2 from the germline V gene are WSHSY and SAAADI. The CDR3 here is CASTGQLNTEAFF. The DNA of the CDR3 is TGCGCCAGCACCGGACAGTTGAACACTGAAGCTTTCTTT.